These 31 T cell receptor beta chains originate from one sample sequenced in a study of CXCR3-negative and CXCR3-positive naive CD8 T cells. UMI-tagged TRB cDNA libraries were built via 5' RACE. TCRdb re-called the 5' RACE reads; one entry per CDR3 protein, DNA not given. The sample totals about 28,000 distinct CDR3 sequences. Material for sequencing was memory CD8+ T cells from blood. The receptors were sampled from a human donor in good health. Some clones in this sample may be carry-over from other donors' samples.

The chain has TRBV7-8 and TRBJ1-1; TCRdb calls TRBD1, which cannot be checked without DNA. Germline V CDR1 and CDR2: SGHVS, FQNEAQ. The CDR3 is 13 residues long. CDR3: CASSLVLTGEAFF.

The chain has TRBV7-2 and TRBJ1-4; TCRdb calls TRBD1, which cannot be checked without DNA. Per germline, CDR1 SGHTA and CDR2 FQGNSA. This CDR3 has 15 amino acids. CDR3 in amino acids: CASSVVGGSNEKLFF. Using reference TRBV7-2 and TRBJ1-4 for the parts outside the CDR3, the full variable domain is GAGVSQSPSNKVTEKGKDVELRCDPISGHTALYWYRQSLGQGLEFLIYFQGNSAPDKSGLPSDRFSAERTGGSVSTLTIQRTQQEDSAVYLCASSVVGGSNEKLFFGSGTQLSVL.

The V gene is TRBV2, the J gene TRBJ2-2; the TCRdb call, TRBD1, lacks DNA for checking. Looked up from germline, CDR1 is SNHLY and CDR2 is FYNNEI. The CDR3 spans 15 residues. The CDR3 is CASSDGRVNTGELFF. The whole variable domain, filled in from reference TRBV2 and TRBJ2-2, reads EPEVTQTPSHQVTQMGQEVILRCVPISNHLYFYWYRQILGQKVEFLVSFYNNEISEKSEIFDDQFSVERPDGSNFTLKIRSTKLEDSAMYFCASSDGRVNTGELFFGEGSRLTVL.

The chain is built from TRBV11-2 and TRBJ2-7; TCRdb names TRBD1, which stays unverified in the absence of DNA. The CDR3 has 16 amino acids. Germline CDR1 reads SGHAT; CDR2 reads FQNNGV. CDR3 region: CASSFGSGRNSYEQYF. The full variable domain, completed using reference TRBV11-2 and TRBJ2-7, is EAGVAQSPRYKIIEKRQSVAFWCNPISGHATLYWYQQILGQGPKLLIQFQNNGVVDDSQLPKDRFSAERLKGVDSTLKIQPAKLEDSAVYLCASSFGSGRNSYEQYFGPGTRLTVT.

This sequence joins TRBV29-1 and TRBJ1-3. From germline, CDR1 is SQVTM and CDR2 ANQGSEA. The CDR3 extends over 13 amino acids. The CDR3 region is CSVGDFSGNTIYF.

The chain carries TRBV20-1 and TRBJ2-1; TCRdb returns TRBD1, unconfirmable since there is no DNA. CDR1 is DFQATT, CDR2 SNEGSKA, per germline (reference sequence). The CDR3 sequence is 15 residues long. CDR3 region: CSAGVDSSSYNEQFF.

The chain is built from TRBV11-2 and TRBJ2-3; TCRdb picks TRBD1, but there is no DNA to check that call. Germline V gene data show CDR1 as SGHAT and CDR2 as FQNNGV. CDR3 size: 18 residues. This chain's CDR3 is CASSLAGYLALSTDTQYF.

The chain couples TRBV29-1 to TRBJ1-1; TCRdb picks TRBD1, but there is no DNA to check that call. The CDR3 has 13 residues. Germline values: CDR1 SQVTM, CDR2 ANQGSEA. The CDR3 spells CSAGGSMNTEAFF. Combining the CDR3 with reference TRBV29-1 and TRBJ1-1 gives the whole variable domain SAVISQKPSRDICQRGTSLTIQCQVDSQVTMMFWYRQQPGQSLTLIATANQGSEATYESGFVIDKFPISRPNLTFSTLTVSNMSPEDSSIYLCSAGGSMNTEAFFGQGTRLTVV.

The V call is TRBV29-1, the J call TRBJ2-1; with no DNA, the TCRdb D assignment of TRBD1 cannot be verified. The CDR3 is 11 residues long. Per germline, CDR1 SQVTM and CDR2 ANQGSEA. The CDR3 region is CSVVQGPEQFF.

This chain's CDR3 is CASSQDLTGERGYEQYF. The chain has TRBV3-1 and TRBJ2-7; without DNA, the TCRdb call of TRBD1 cannot be checked. This CDR3 is 17 amino acids long. Germline CDR1 LGHDT, CDR2 YNNKEL (reference sequence).

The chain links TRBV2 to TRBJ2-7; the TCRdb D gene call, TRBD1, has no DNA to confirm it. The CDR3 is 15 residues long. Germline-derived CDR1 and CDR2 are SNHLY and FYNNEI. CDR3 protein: CASSDFSRREYEQYF.

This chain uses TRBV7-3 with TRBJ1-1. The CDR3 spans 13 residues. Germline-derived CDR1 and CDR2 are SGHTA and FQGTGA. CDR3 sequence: CASSLLADAEAFF.

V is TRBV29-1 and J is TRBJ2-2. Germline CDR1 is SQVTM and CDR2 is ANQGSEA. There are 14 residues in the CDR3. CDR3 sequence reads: CSVVGNANTGELFF.

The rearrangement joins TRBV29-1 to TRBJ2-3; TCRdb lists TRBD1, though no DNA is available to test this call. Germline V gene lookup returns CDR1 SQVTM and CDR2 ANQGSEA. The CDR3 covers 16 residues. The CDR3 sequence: CSGRGGEERETDTQYF.

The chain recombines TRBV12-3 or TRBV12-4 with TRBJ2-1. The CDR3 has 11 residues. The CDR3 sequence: CASSLGHEQFF.

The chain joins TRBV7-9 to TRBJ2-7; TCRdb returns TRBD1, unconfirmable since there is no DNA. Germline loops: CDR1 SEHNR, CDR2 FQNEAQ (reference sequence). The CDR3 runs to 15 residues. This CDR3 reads CASSSLLTGAGEQYF.

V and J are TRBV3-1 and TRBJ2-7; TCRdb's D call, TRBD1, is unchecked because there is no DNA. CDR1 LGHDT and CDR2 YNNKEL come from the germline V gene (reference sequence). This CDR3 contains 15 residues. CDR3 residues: CASSQGWGPLYEQYF.

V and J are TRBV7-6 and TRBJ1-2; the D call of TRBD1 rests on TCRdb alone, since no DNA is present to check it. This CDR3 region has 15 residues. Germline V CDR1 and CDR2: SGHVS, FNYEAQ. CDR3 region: CASSTLAGGDYGYTF. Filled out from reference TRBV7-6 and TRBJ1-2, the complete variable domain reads GAGVSQSPRYKVTKRGQDVALRCDPISGHVSLYWYRQALGQGPEFLTYFNYEAQQDKSGLPNDRFSAERPEGSISTLTIQRTEQRDSAMYRCASSTLAGGDYGYTFGSGTRLTVV.

CDR3 sequence reads: CSVGDKAYEQYF. The J gene is TRBJ2-7, the V gene TRBV29-1; TCRdb picks TRBD1, but there is no DNA to check that call. Germline-derived CDR1 and CDR2 are SQVTM and ANQGSEA. This CDR3 comprises 12 residues.

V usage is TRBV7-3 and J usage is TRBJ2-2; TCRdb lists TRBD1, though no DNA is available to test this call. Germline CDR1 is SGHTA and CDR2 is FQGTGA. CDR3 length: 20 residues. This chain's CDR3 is CASSLQGYIPLRTNTGELFF.

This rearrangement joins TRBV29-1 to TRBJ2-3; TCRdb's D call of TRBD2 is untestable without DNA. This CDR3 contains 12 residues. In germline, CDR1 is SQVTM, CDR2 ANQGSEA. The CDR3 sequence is CSAQRGTDTQYF.

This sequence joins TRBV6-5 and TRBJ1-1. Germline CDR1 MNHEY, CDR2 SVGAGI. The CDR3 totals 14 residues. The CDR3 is CASGSASLNTEAFF.

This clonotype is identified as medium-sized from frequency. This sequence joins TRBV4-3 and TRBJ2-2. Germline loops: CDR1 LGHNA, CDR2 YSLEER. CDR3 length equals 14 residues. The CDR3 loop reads CASSPRFGPGELFF.

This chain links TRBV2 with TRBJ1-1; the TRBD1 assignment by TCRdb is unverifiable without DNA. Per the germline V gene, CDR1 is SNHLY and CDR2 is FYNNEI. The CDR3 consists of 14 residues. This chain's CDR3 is CASSRGQGVTEAFF.

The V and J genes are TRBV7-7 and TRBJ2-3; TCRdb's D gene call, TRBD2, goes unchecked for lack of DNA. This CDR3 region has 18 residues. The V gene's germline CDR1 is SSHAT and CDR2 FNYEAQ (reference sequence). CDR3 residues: CASSLAVSSGKRTDTQYF.

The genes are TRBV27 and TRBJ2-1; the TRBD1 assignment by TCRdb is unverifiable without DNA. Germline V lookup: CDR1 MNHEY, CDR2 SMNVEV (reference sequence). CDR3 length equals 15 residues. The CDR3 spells CASSPAGARLSEQFF.

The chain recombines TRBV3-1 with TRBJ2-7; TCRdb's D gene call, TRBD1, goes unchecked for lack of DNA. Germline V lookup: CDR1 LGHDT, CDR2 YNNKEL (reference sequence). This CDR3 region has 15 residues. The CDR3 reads CASSQTWGVRNEQYF.

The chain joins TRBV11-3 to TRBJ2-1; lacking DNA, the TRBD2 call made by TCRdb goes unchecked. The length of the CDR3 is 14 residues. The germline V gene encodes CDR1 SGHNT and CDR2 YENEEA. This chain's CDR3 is CASSLEPSGFEQFF.

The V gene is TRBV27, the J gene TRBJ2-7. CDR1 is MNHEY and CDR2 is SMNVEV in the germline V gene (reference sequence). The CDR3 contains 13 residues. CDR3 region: CASSHSPSYEQYF.

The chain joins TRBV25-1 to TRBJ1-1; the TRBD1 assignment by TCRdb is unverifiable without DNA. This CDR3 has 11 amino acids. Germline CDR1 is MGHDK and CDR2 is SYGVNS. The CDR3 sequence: CASSDGPEAFF.

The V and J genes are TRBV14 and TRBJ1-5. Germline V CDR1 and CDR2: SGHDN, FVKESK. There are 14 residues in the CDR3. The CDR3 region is CASSPLGSNQPQHF.